The rows below give T cell receptor beta chains drawn from one sample of a study of control samples from healthy donors and cancer patients. Here immunoSEQ multiplex PCR was the method, and the copy in TCRdb shows in-frame clones only, minus some. This table has approximately 170,000 clones, 75% to 95% appearing once. Material for sequencing was blood. These TCRs come from a woman aged 25 to 39 in good health. Each CDR3 is given with its conserved first and last residue. A D gene is named only where the DNA matches it firmly. A row's size may be missing; if present it is once, few, many or a size class.

v_gene	j_gene	d_gene	abundance	len	CDR3aa	CDR3nt
TRBV15	TRBJ2-4	TRBD2	NA	16	CATSRGLAGAKNIQYF	TGTGCCACCAGCAGAGGGCTAGCGGGAGCCAAAAACATTCAGTACTTC
TRBV5-1	TRBJ2-3	TRBD1	NA	15	CASSYDRGPTDTQYF	TGCGCCAGCAGCTACGACAGGGGGCCCACAGATACGCAGTATTTT
TRBV7-9	TRBJ2-2	TRBD2	NA	16	CASSLASGANTGELFF	TGTGCCAGCAGCTTAGCGAGCGGGGCGAACACCGGGGAGCTGTTTTTT
TRBV7-3	TRBJ2-5	NA	NA	14	CASSPTRSQETQYF	TGTGCCAGCAGCCCTACTAGGAGCCAAGAGACCCAGTACTTC
TRBV2	TRBJ2-3	NA	NA	14	CASSVAGTSDTQYF	TGTGCCAGCAGTGTTGCGGGGACCTCAGATACGCAGTATTTT
TRBV29-1	TRBJ2-5	TRBD1	NA	12	CSVAGGAETQYF	TGCAGCGTTGCAGGGGGCGCGGAGACCCAGTACTTC
TRBV6-4	TRBJ1-6	TRBD1	NA	14	CASSETGRDSPLHF	TGTGCCAGCAGTGAGACAGGGAGGGATTCACCCCTCCACTTT
TRBV4-2	TRBJ2-2	TRBD1	NA	17	CASSQDSGTGNTGELFF	TGTGCCAGCAGCCAAGATTCCGGGACAGGGAACACCGGGGAGCTGTTTTTT
TRBV7-9	TRBJ1-1	TRBD1	NA	16	CASSLGLSGQGPEAFF	TGTGCCAGCAGCTTAGGTCTTTCGGGACAGGGCCCTGAAGCTTTCTTT
TRBV6-1	TRBJ1-4	NA	NA	15	CASSEVGGGNEKLFF	TGTGCCAGCAGTGAAGTTGGGGGGGGTAATGAAAAACTGTTTTTT
TRBV25-1	TRBJ1-1	TRBD1	NA	17	CASSEYVTDRADTEAFF	TGTGCCAGCAGTGAATATGTAACCGACAGGGCGGACACTGAAGCTTTCTTT
TRBV7-9	TRBJ1-2	NA	NA	14	CASSLVGAPYSYTF	TGTGCCAGCAGCTTGGTCGGGGCCCCCTATAGCTACACCTTC
TRBV19	TRBJ1-1	NA	NA	14	CASSTPHLNTEAFF	TGTGCCAGTAGTACCCCCCATCTGAACACTGAAGCTTTCTTT
TRBV7-2	TRBJ2-7	TRBD2	NA	15	CASSLGNSGAYEQYF	TGTGCCAGCAGCTTAGGTAATAGCGGGGCCTACGAGCAGTACTTC
TRBV6-1	TRBJ2-7	TRBD2	NA	13	CASSEGGEYEQYF	TGTGCCAGCAGTGAGGGGGGGGAGTACGAGCAGTACTTC
TRBV4-3	TRBJ2-5	TRBD1	NA	14	CASSPQGLGETQYF	TGCGCCAGCAGCCCACAGGGGTTGGGGGAGACCCAGTACTTC
TRBV30	TRBJ1-2	NA	NA	12	CACQGRSYGYTF	TGTGCCTGCCAGGGCAGGAGCTATGGCTACACCTTC
TRBV18	TRBJ1-6	NA	NA	14	CASSQYRDNSPLHF	TGTGCCAGCTCACAGTACAGGGATAATTCACCCCTCCACTTT
TRBV28	TRBJ2-2	NA	NA	11	CASSLWGELFF	TGTGCCAGCAGTTTATGGGGGGAGCTGTTTTTT
TRBV13	TRBJ2-7	TRBD2	NA	14	CASSVGLAGYEQYF	TGTGCCAGCAGCGTGGGACTAGCGGGGTACGAGCAGTACTTC
TRBV21-1	TRBJ2-1	NA	once	15	CASSRLAGRGNEQFF	TGTGCCAGCAGCAGACTAGCGGGTAGGGGAAATGAGCAGTTCTTC
TRBV28	TRBJ1-2	NA	NA	13	CASSFVTGYGYTF	TGTGCCAGCAGTTTTGTTACAGGCTATGGCTACACCTTC
TRBV7-8	TRBJ1-6	NA	NA	13	CASSLGADSPLHF	TGTGCCAGCAGCTTAGGGGCTGATTCACCCCTCCACTTT
TRBV6-5	TRBJ2-2	NA	once	16	CASSYSMVTNTGELFF	TGTGCCAGCAGTTACTCGATGGTGACGAACACCGGGGAGCTGTTTTTT
TRBV9	TRBJ2-7	NA	NA	15	CASSVVVGGRGEQYF	TGTGCCAGCAGCGTAGTCGTAGGGGGTCGTGGTGAGCAGTACTTC
TRBV7-9	TRBJ1-4	NA	NA	14	CASSLGGGAEKLFF	TGTGCCAGCAGCTTAGGTGGAGGGGCTGAAAAACTGTTTTTT
TRBV5-1	TRBJ1-6	TRBD1	NA	14	CASSFQGDNSPLHF	TGCGCCAGCAGCTTCCAGGGGGACAATTCACCCCTCCACTTT
TRBV7-9	TRBJ2-7	TRBD2	NA	16	CASSLVAGGPDYEQYF	TGTGCCAGCAGCTTAGTTGCGGGAGGGCCGGACTACGAGCAGTACTTC
TRBV5-1	TRBJ2-7	TRBD1	NA	15	CASSLLIGQANEQYF	TGCGCCAGCAGCTTGCTCATCGGACAGGCGAACGAGCAGTACTTC
TRBV5-1	TRBJ1-4	NA	NA	14	CASSLGASNEKLFF	TGCGCCAGCAGCTTGGGGGCCTCTAATGAAAAACTGTTTTTT
TRBV10-3	TRBJ2-3	TRBD1	NA	16	CAISESPGQGRDTQYF	TGTGCCATCAGTGAGTCTCCGGGACAGGGGAGGGATACGCAGTATTTT
TRBV19	TRBJ1-5	NA	NA	12	CASTRGNQPQHF	TGTGCCAGTACAAGGGGCAATCAGCCCCAGCATTTT
TRBV24-1	TRBJ2-2	NA	NA	14	CATSGTANTGELFF	TGTGCCACCAGTGGGACAGCGAACACCGGGGAGCTGTTTTTT
TRBV5-4	TRBJ1-1	NA	NA	14	CASRRDGMNTEAFF	TGTGCCAGCAGAAGGGACGGCATGAACACTGAAGCTTTCTTT
TRBV10-3	TRBJ1-2	NA	NA	12	CAISDSGYGYTF	TGTGCCATCAGTGATAGCGGCTATGGCTACACCTTC
TRBV4-1	TRBJ2-5	TRBD2	NA	15	CASSRRLAAQETQYF	TGCGCCAGCAGCCGCCGACTAGCGGCTCAAGAGACCCAGTACTTC
TRBV25-1	TRBJ2-5	TRBD1	few	15	CASRSPGQGAETQYF	TGTGCCAGCAGATCTCCGGGACAGGGGGCGGAGACCCAGTACTTC
TRBV30	TRBJ2-1	NA	NA	15	CAWSVLGSSYNEQFF	TGTGCCTGGAGTGTGTTAGGGAGCTCCTACAATGAGCAGTTCTTC
TRBV2	TRBJ1-6	NA	NA	13	CASSSGPNSPLHF	TGTGCCAGCAGTTCAGGGCCTAATTCACCCCTCCACTTT
TRBV6-5	TRBJ2-3	NA	once	14	CASEGGGRVDTQYF	TGTGCCAGCGAGGGGGGGGGCCGGGTAGATACGCAGTATTTT
TRBV5-1	TRBJ2-7	TRBD2	NA	16	CASSLDTSGTTYEQYF	TGCGCCAGCAGCTTGGATACTAGCGGGACCACATACGAGCAGTACTTC
TRBV10-1	TRBJ1-2	NA	NA	12	CASSDAGDGYTF	TGCGCCAGCAGTGACGCAGGGGATGGCTACACCTTC
TRBV7-6	TRBJ2-3	NA	NA	15	CASSPGAPVTDTQYF	TGTGCCAGCAGCCCGGGGGCGCCGGTTACAGATACGCAGTATTTT
TRBV28	TRBJ1-2	TRBD1	NA	15	CASTGTGGLSYGYTF	TGTGCCAGCACCGGGACAGGGGGCTTGAGCTATGGCTACACCTTC
TRBV27	TRBJ2-1	TRBD2	NA	17	CASSFPLGLAGRDEQFF	TGTGCCAGCAGTTTTCCCTTGGGACTAGCGGGAAGGGATGAGCAGTTCTTC
TRBV18	TRBJ2-1	NA	NA	14	CASSPGTPDNEQFF	TGTGCCAGCTCACCCGGGACCCCGGACAATGAGCAGTTCTTC
TRBV19	TRBJ2-2	NA	NA	14	CASSIQFNTGELFF	TGTGCCAGTAGTATTCAGTTCAACACCGGGGAGCTGTTTTTT
TRBV7-9	TRBJ1-1	TRBD1	NA	14	CASSPTGVNTEAFF	TGTGCCAGCAGCCCGACAGGGGTGAACACTGAAGCTTTCTTT
TRBV27	TRBJ2-7	TRBD1	NA	13	CASREGTGPEQYF	TGTGCCAGCAGGGAAGGGACAGGGCCCGAGCAGTACTTC
TRBV15	TRBJ2-7	TRBD2	NA	17	CATSRVRGGALGYEQYF	TGTGCCACCAGCAGAGTTCGGGGGGGCGCGTTGGGTTACGAGCAGTACTTC
TRBV28	TRBJ1-1	TRBD1	NA	13	CASSSTGGWGAFF	TGTGCCAGCAGTTCTACAGGGGGCTGGGGGGCTTTCTTT
TRBV3-1/TRBV3-2	TRBJ1-2	TRBD1	NA	14	CASSQQGAGYGYTF	TGTGCCAGCAGCCAACAGGGGGCCGGCTATGGCTACACCTTC
TRBV11-1	TRBJ2-4	NA	NA	15	CASSLEPVDKNIQYF	TGTGCCAGCAGCTTAGAACCCGTTGACAAAAACATTCAGTACTTC